The 8 T cell receptor beta chains below all came from one sample that was sequenced in a study of T cells in Graves' hyperthyroidism and ophthalmopathy. Amplification yielded TCR beta CDR3 regions, with RNA transcripts as the source. An initial round of RT-PCR targeting the TCR CDR3 relied on the HTBI primer set. One entry per CDR3 protein, called by TCRdb with MiXCR from the multiplex PCR reads. In the table there are 350,000 to 400,000 distinct CDR3 sequences, approximately 18% of which are singletons. The sample was blood. These receptors were collected from a man aged 18 to 30 with Graves' ophthalmopathy.

There are many counts of this clonotype. The chain links TRBV11-2 to TRBJ2-7, with 7 bases fitting TRBD2. Germline CDR1 SGHAT, CDR2 FQNNGV. The CDR3 has 17 amino acids. V shed 0 bases and J 2 bases; nucleotides not matched to a gene: 10. CDR3 bases: TGTGCCAGCAGCTTAGAGTTTGCGGGGACTACTCCCTACGAGCAGTACTTC. Translation: CASSLEFAGTTPYEQYF.

This clonotype was observed a few times. This sequence joins TRBV6-4 and TRBJ2-3, with 8 bases aligning to TRBD2. Looked up from germline, CDR1 is MRHNA and CDR2 is SNTAGT. The CDR3 spans 15 residues. The ends lost 4 bases at V and 7 bases at J; junction bases unmatched: 10. In nucleotides, the CDR3 is TGTGCCAGCAGTGGGGACGGGGGGGCCGTAAATACGCAGTATTTT. Translating it yields CASSGDGGAVNTQYF.

This clonotype was observed many times. Germline is not matched at one junction end, which may reflect a read error. This chain connects TRBV27 to TRBJ1-3; D remains ambiguous. CDR3 length: 13 residues. CDR1 is MNHEY, CDR2 SMNVEV, per germline (reference sequence). DNA for the CDR3: TGTGCCAGCAGCTTATCACCTGGAAACACCATATATTTT. Its translation: CASSLSPGNTIYF.

This clonotype came up many times. CDR3 sequence reads: CASSPTDYGDEQFF. The CDR3 nucleotides are TGTGCCAGCAGCCCTACGGACTACGGGGATGAGCAGTTCTTC. The genes are TRBV7-6 and TRBJ2-1; weak D call: TRBD2 (6 bases). The CDR3 is made up of 14 amino acids. CDR1 and CDR2 from the germline V gene are SGHVS and FNYEAQ. Trimming shortened V by 5 bases and J by 8 bases, and 16 bases separated the two germline ends.

The chain joins TRBV18 to TRBJ1-1; no clear D. CDR3 length: 15 residues. Looked up from germline, CDR1 is KGHSH and CDR2 is LQKENI. The ends were cut back, 2 bases at V and 0 bases at J, with 10 bases in the middle. The CDR3 DNA follows: TGTGCCAGCTCACCAGGTTGGGGATTGAACACTGAAGCTTTCTTT. Amino acid sequence: CASSPGWGLNTEAFF.

This clonotype has a handful of counts. This chain uses TRBV7-2 with TRBJ2-2, with 7 bases fitting TRBD1. The germline CDR1 and CDR2 sequences are SGHTA and FQGNSA. V lost 3 bases to trimming and J lost 5 bases; unmatched junction nucleotides: 3. CDR3 size: 14 residues. The CDR3 DNA reads TGTGCCAGCAGCTTTTCACAGGGGACCGGGGAGCTGTTTTTT. Translated, it gives CASSFSQGTGELFF.

In its sample, this clonotype was seen a few times. This chain connects TRBV20-1 to TRBJ2-7; the match to TRBD2 covers 12 bases. The germline gives CDR1 DFQATT, CDR2 SNEGSKA (reference sequence). The CDR3 runs to 15 residues. The junction had 8 bases not matched to a gene; V was cut back by 5 bases and J by 3 bases. The CDR3 loop is CSAVITSGGFYEQYF. CDR3 DNA: TGCAGTGCTGTTATTACTAGCGGGGGGTTCTACGAGCAGTACTTC.

This chain joins TRBV11-1 and TRBJ2-5, with TRBD2 matching over 7 bases. Germline V gives CDR1 SGHAT, CDR2 FQDESV (reference sequence). J was trimmed by 5 bases and V by 5 bases; bases with no gene match: 8. This CDR3 contains 14 residues. The CDR3 DNA sequence: TGTGCCAGCAGCCACGGGGGGAGTATGGAGACCCAGTACTTC. This encodes CASSHGGSMETQYF.